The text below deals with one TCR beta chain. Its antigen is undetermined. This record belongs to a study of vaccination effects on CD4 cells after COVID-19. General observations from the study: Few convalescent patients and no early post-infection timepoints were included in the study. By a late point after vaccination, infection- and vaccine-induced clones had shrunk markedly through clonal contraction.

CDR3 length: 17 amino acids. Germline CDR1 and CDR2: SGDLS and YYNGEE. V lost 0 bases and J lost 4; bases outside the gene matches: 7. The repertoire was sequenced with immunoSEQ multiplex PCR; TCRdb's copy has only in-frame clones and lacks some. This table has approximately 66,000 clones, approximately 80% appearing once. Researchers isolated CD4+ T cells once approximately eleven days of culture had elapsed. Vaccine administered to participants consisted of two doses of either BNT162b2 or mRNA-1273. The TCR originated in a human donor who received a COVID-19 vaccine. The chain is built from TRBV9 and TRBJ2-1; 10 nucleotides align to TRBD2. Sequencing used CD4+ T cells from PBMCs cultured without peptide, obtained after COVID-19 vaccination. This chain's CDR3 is CASSVVGVSGGYNEQFF. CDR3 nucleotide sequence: TGTGCCAGCAGCGTAGTCGGGGTTAGCGGGGGGTACAATGAGCAGTTCTTC.